A selection of T cell receptor beta chains follows, all from one sample in a study of T cell responses to AZD1222 COVID-19 vaccine. TCRdb keeps only in-frame clones here, not all; method: immunoSEQ multiplex PCR. The data show around 150,000 clones, with under 95% seen just once and 5% held by the top ten. Sequenced here: peripheral blood, sampled on day 0 of AZD1222 vaccination. The receptors come from an adult in good health. The CDR3 runs from the conserved cysteine through the conserved F or W. The D gene is left open where the match is weak. Only some rows state a clone size, as once, few, many or a class for expanded clones.

-,TRBJ2-5,TRBV19,-,TGTGCCAGTAGTGGGCTAGGACAAGAGACCCAGTACTTC,CASSGLGQETQYF
-,TRBJ1-5,TRBV5-1,-,TGCGCCAGCAGCTTCGACGGTAGCAATCAGCCCCAGCATTTT,CASSFDGSNQPQHF
-,TRBJ2-7,TRBV21-1,-,TGTGCCAGCAGCAAAGTTCCGCGGGATCTGTGGCGAAGGGAGCAGTACTTC,CASSKVPRDLWRREQYF
-,TRBJ2-3,TRBV7-9,-,TGTGCCAGCGTTCGGGACACCACACACGATACGCAGTATTTT,CASVRDTTHDTQYF
-,TRBJ1-2,TRBV10-3,-,TGTGCCATCAGTGAACAGCGCAGTATGTATGGCTACACCTTC,CAISEQRSMYGYTF
-,TRBJ1-2,TRBV5-1,TRBD1,TGCGCCAGCAGCCCCTGGGACAGGGGAACGGATGGCTACACCTTC,CASSPWDRGTDGYTF
-,TRBJ2-7,TRBV21-1,-,TGTGCCAGCAGCCCTGGGGGGGAGGGCCGCTACGAGCAGTACTTC,CASSPGGEGRYEQYF
-,TRBJ2-1,TRBV4-3,-,TGCGCCAGCAGCCAAGAGACTAGAGGGTTCGACAATGAGCAGTTCTTC,CASSQETRGFDNEQFF
few,TRBJ1-1,TRBV11-2,-,TGTGCCAGCAGCCCGAGGGTCAGTAGGAACACTGAAGCTTTCTTT,CASSPRVSRNTEAFF
-,TRBJ2-3,TRBV24-1,-,TGTGCCCCAGTTGGCAGGGGGGGGACAGATACGCAGTATTTT,CAPVGRGGTDTQYF
-,TRBJ1-5,TRBV28,-,TGTGCCAGCAGTTTGCACAGCCCAGGGCGCCAGCATTTT,CASSLHSPGRQHF
-,TRBJ2-5,TRBV3-1/TRBV3-2,-,TGTGCCAGCAGCCAAAGGGCTGGGGGGCCGGAGACCCAGTACTTC,CASSQRAGGPETQYF
-,TRBJ2-3,TRBV10-3,TRBD2,TGTGCCATCAGTGAGACTAGCGGGTCCGGAGATACGCAGTATTTT,CAISETSGSGDTQYF
-,TRBJ2-3,TRBV28,-,TGTGCCAGCAGGTCCGGGACTCCTACTTCCTTCACAGATACGCAGTATTTT,CASRSGTPTSFTDTQYF
-,TRBJ1-1,TRBV5-4,TRBD1,TGTGCCAGCAGCCGTGAACAGGGGAAGGCTTTCTTT,CASSREQGKAFF
-,TRBJ1-1,TRBV4-1,TRBD1,TGCGCCAGCAGCTGGGGGACAGCTTCTACTGAAGCTTTCTTT,CASSWGTASTEAFF
-,TRBJ2-6,TRBV5-6,-,TGTGCCAGCAGCTTGGAGTACAGTCTCTCTGGGGCCAACGTCCTGACTTTC,CASSLEYSLSGANVLTF
-,TRBJ1-6,TRBV7-2,TRBD1,TGTGCCAGCAGCTTCCGGACAGGGGCGAGACATAATTCACCCCTCCACTTT,CASSFRTGARHNSPLHF
-,TRBJ2-5,TRBV28,-,TGTGCCAGCAGCTTAGCCCACCCTGCGGAGACCCAGTACTTC,CASSLAHPAETQYF
once,TRBJ1-1,TRBV28,-,TGTGTTAGTAGGAACACTGAAGCTTTCTTT,CVSRNTEAFF
-,TRBJ2-2,TRBV27,-,TGTGCCAGCAGCCCCGGGGCTCTGGTCGGGGAGCTGTTTTTT,CASSPGALVGELFF
-,TRBJ2-5,TRBV7-8,-,TGTGCCAGCAGGCCAGGCATCGGGGAGACCCAGTACTTC,CASRPGIGETQYF
-,TRBJ2-6,TRBV7-2,TRBD2,TGTGCCAGCAGCTCTCGGGGGGGCAGCTCTGGGGCCAACGTCCTGACTTTC,CASSSRGGSSGANVLTF
-,TRBJ2-7,TRBV27,-,TGTGCCAGCAGTTCGGACCGCTCCTACGAGCAGTACTTC,CASSSDRSYEQYF
-,TRBJ1-4,TRBV4-2,-,TGTGCCAGCAGCGGGCAGGATAATGAAAAACTGTTTTTT,CASSGQDNEKLFF
-,TRBJ2-2,TRBV7-2,-,TGTGCCAGCAGCTTAGCGTGGACCACCGGGGAGCTGTTTTTT,CASSLAWTTGELFF
-,TRBJ2-7,TRBV2,-,TGTGCCAGCAGTGAAGACCCGGGAGAAACCTACGAGCAGTACTTC,CASSEDPGETYEQYF